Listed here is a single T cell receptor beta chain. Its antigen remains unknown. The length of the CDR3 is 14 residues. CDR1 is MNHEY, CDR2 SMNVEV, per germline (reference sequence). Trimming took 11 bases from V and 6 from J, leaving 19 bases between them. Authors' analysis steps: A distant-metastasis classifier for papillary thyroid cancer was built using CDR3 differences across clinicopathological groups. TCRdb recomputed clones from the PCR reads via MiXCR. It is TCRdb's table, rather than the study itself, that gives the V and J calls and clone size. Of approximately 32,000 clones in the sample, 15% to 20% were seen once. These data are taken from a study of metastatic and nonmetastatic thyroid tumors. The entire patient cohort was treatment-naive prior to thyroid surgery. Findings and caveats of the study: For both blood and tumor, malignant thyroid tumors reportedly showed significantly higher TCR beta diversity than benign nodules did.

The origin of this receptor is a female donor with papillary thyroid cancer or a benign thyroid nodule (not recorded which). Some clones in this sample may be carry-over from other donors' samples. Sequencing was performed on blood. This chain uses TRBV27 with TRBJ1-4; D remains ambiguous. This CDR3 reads CACTPQWVYEKLFF. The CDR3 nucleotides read TGTGCCTGCACTCCACAGTGGGTTTATGAAAAACTGTTTTTT.